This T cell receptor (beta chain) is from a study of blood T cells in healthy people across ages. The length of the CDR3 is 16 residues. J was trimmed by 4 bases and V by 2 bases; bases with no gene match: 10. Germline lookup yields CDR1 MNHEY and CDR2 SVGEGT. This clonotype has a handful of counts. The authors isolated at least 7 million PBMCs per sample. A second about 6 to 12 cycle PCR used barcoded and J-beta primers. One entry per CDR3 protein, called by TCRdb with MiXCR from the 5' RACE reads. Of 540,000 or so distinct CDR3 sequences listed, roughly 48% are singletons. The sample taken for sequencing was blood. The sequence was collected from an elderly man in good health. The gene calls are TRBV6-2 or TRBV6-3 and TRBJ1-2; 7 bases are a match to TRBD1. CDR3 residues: CASSYGTARGTYGYTF. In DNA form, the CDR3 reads TGTGCCAGCAGTTACGGGACAGCCCGGGGCACCTATGGCTACACCTTC.